This T cell receptor (beta chain) was recovered during a study of blood T cell repertoires in COVID-19. The wider study: The United States, Italy and Spain provided the acute and convalescent COVID-19 samples. In each case, the material was cDNA or gDNA derived from T cells, B-cell-depleted T cells, or PBMCs.

As processed by the authors: Counts of nucleated cells, estimated from reference gene primer amplification, were obtained. Libraries were prepared by immunoSEQ multiplex PCR; TCRdb keeps only in-frame clonotypes and omits some of them. V and J calls and clone size are copied from that table; D and trimming were computed from the DNA. The repertoire holds 100,000 to 150,000 clones, about 72% seen once, with less than 2.5% in the top ten. Germline assignment: CDR1 KGHDR and CDR2 SFDVKD. V was trimmed by 8 bases and J by 6 bases, leaving 23 bases between them. The CDR3 spans 16 residues. The chain links TRBV24-1 to TRBJ2-3; maybe TRBD1 (6 bases). This clonotype was obtained from a woman aged 70-85 years with acute or convalescent COVID-19. Sequencing input: peripheral blood. The CDR3 protein is CATTESGTTPVDTQYF. For the CDR3, the DNA is TGTGCCACCACCGAGTCCGGGACAACTCCCGTGGATACGCAGTATTTT.